These 23 T cell receptor beta chains originate from one sample sequenced in a study of blood T cell repertoires in COVID-19. Sequencing used immunoSEQ multiplex PCR; TCRdb keeps in-frame clones, though not all of them. The profile covers about 130,000 clones, with 85% to 90% appearing a single time and about 4.3% taken by the ten largest. Input material: peripheral blood. The receptors stem from a human donor in a cohort sampled during active COVID-19.

This clone has only one observation. The CDR3 region is CASSPVGQGVKPGANVLTF. CDR3 in DNA: TGTGCCAGCAGTCCCGTGGGACAGGGGGTTAAGCCGGGGGCCAACGTCCTGACTTTC. The chain couples TRBV6-6 to TRBJ2-6; 11 nucleotides align to TRBD1. V was clipped by 5 bases and J by 4 bases; unmatched bases: 13. The CDR3 consists of 19 residues. The germline gives CDR1 MNHNY, CDR2 SVGAGI (reference sequence).

This rearrangement joins TRBV19 to TRBJ2-1; 11 bases map to TRBD2. V lost 5 bases to trimming and J lost 1 base; unmatched junction nucleotides: 4. The germline V gene has CDR1 LNHDA and CDR2 SQIVND (reference sequence). CDR3 length: 16 amino acids. Written as DNA, the CDR3 is TGTGCCAGTAGTGGGTCTAGCGGGGGGTCCTACAATGAGCAGTTCTTC. This gives the protein CASSGSSGGSYNEQFF.

The chain carries TRBV4-1 and TRBJ2-7; no reliable D call. The CDR3 has 14 amino acids. The germline V and J ends were trimmed by 0 bases and 3 bases, with 9 bases remaining between them. Germline lookup yields CDR1 MGHRA and CDR2 YSYEKL. The CDR3 region is CASSQDLVYYEQYF. CDR3 nucleotide sequence: TGCGCCAGCAGCCAAGACCTAGTTTACTACGAGCAGTACTTC.

The chain employs TRBV19 and TRBJ2-7; D perhaps matches TRBD1 (6 bases). V was pared by 2 bases and J by 2 bases, with 10 bases between. CDR3 length: 14 residues. Germline lookup yields CDR1 LNHDA and CDR2 SQIVND (reference sequence). Here the CDR3 DNA reads TGTGCCAGTAGTATATCGAGGGGGACCTACGAGCAGTACTTC. The encoded protein is CASSISRGTYEQYF. The full variable domain, with the rest looked up from reference TRBV19 and TRBJ2-7, is DGGITQSPKYLFRKEGQNVTLSCEQNLNHDAMYWYRQDPGQGLRLIYYSQIVNDFQKGDIAEGYSVSREKKESFPLTVTSAQKNPTAFYLCASSISRGTYEQYFGPGTRLTVT.

CDR3 nucleotide sequence: TGTGCCAGCAGCCACCCAGCGGGAGGGATCACAGATACGCAGTATTTT. This translates into CASSHPAGGITDTQYF. The chain employs TRBV6-2 or TRBV6-3 and TRBJ2-3; 10 bases align to TRBD2. V was clipped by 6 bases and J by 2 bases; unmatched bases: 8. The CDR3 runs 16 residues. CDR1 and CDR2 (germline): MNHEY, SVGEGT.

The gene calls are TRBV6-5 and TRBJ2-1; D might be TRBD1 (6 bases). Per the germline V gene, CDR1 is MNHEY and CDR2 is SVGAGI. Trimming left V 7 bases short and J 6 bases short, with 19 bases between. This CDR3 has 15 amino acids. The CDR3 DNA is TGTGCCAGCACTCCCTCAGGGGTAGCATCCAATGAGCAGTTCTTC. As protein: CASTPSGVASNEQFF.

The chain couples TRBV30 to TRBJ2-3; TRBD2 matches at 13 bases. Germline CDR1 GTSNPN, CDR2 SVGIG (reference sequence). J gave up 11 bases and V 4 bases, and 12 bases lay outside the gene matches. This CDR3 is 15 amino acids long. The CDR3 nucleotides read TGTGCCTGGAATGTACTAGCGGGGGGGGCGACGATGCAGTATTTT. This translates into CAWNVLAGGATMQYF.

The rearrangement joins TRBV24-1 to TRBJ2-1, with TRBD2 identical over 10 bases. Unmatched junction bases numbered 2, after V lost 1 base and J lost 3 bases. The length of the CDR3 is 16 residues. Germline V lookup: CDR1 KGHDR, CDR2 SFDVKD. CDR3 sequence: CATSDFTSGDYNEQFF. The CDR3 bases are TGTGCCACCAGTGATTTTACTAGCGGGGACTACAATGAGCAGTTCTTC.

The chain combines TRBV23-1 with TRBJ1-6, with D possibly being TRBD1 (5 bases). TRBV23-1 is given ORF status, its function remaining uncertain. The V end lost 4 bases, the J end lost 9 bases, and 13 bases lay between the germline ends. CDR3 length: 14 residues. This chain's CDR3 is CASSLGRASSPLHF. DNA of the CDR3: TGCGCCAGCAGTCTTGGCAGGGCAAGTTCACCCCTCCACTTT.

V is TRBV3-1 (or the pseudogene TRBV3-2) and J is TRBJ2-2; the match to TRBD2 covers 8 bases. Germline loops: CDR1 LGHDT, CDR2 YNNKEL (reference sequence). Trimming at V came to 6 bases and at J to 6 bases, leaving 3 bases not matched to a gene. The CDR3 is made up of 13 amino acids. For the CDR3, the DNA is TGTGCCAGCAGACGGGGGGGCTCCGGGGAGCTGTTTTTT. Encoded protein: CASRRGGSGELFF.

The chain employs TRBV10-3 and TRBJ2-5, with D possibly being TRBD1 (6 bases). Trimming pared 3 bases from V and 11 bases from J, leaving 16 bases between. From germline, CDR1 is ENHRY and CDR2 SYGVKD. The CDR3 totals 13 residues. CDR3 protein: CAISETPQTGQYF. DNA for the CDR3: TGTGCCATCAGTGAAACACCCCAAACAGGGCAGTACTTC.

The chain couples TRBV19 to TRBJ1-5; a weak D match, TRBD1 (6 bases). Trimming took off 6 bases at V and 7 bases at J, with 13 bases between the two ends. The CDR3 contains 13 residues. Germline V CDR1 and CDR2: LNHDA, SQIVND (reference sequence). The CDR3 reads CASSTNRDQPQHF. The DNA of the CDR3 is TGTGCCAGTAGCACCAACAGGGACCAGCCCCAGCATTTT.

This chain connects TRBV5-1 to TRBJ2-7; D unclear. Germline CDR1 is SGHRS and CDR2 is YFSETQ. Trimming stripped 4 bases from V and 1 base from J, with 15 bases between. This CDR3 comprises 15 residues. CDR3 coding DNA: TGCGCCAGCAGCCTACCAGGCTTATCTTCCTACGAGCAGTACTTC. Translated, it gives CASSLPGLSSYEQYF.

This sequence joins TRBV5-1 and TRBJ2-1, with 7 bases lining up with TRBD2. Germline V gives CDR1 SGHRS, CDR2 YFSETQ. The CDR3 spans 14 residues. Germline trimming cut 4 bases from V and 0 bases from J; bases unmatched to any gene: 1. CDR3 sequence reads: CASSASGSYNEQFF. The DNA for the CDR3 is TGCGCCAGCAGCGCTAGCGGCTCCTACAATGAGCAGTTCTTC.

V gene TRBV15 combines with J gene TRBJ1-4; TRBD1 matches 9 bases. This CDR3 is built from 15 residues. The J segment lost 8 bases and the V segment lost 1 base, leaving 5 bases of the junction unmatched. The germline gives CDR1 LNHNV, CDR2 YYDKDF (reference sequence). Here the CDR3 DNA reads TGTGCCACCAGCAGAGGCACAGGGGGCTTGGAAAAACTGTTTTTT. It codes for CATSRGTGGLEKLFF. Based on the CDR3 plus reference TRBV15 and TRBJ1-4, the full variable domain is DAMVIQNPRYQVTQFGKPVTLSCSQTLNHNVMYWYQQKSSQAPKLLFHYYDKDFNNEADTPDNFQSRRPNTSFCFLDIRSPGLGDTAMYLCATSRGTGGLEKLFFGSGTQLSVL.

This chain joins TRBV5-1 and TRBJ2-7, with TRBD1 as a possible D gene (5 bases). This CDR3 region has 13 residues. The V gene lost 0 bases and the J gene lost 5 bases, with 9 bases spanning the gap. Germline CDR1 is SGHRS and CDR2 is YFSETQ. This chain's CDR3 is CASSLGRGDEQYF. DNA for the CDR3: TGCGCCAGCAGCTTGGGTAGGGGTGACGAGCAGTACTTC.

The CDR3 DNA reads TGCGCCAGCAGCTTGGAGGGAGCCTATGGCTACACCTTC. It translates to CASSLEGAYGYTF. The V and J genes are TRBV5-1 and TRBJ1-2; D gene ambiguous. This CDR3 is built from 13 residues. The germline V gene has CDR1 SGHRS and CDR2 YFSETQ. The V end was cut by 0 bases, the J end by 4 bases, with 7 bases between.

The rearrangement joins TRBV7-2 to TRBJ1-2; the D is unclear. Germline V CDR1 and CDR2: SGHTA, FQGNSA. The CDR3 sequence is 17 residues long. V was shortened by 2 bases and J by 6 bases, with 22 bases between the two germline ends. The CDR3 DNA sequence: TGTGCCAGCAGCTTATCACTTGCGAGGCCCGACTTCAATGGCTACACCTTC. Encoded protein: CASSLSLARPDFNGYTF.

This clone was seen a few times. V usage is TRBV7-2 and J usage is TRBJ2-5; the match to TRBD2 covers 7 bases. This CDR3 region has 13 residues. CDR1 and CDR2 from the germline V gene are SGHTA and FQGNSA. V shed 4 bases, J shed 4 bases, and the junction held 3 bases outside the gene matches. Written as DNA, the CDR3 is TGTGCCAGCAGCTGGGGGGGGAGAGAGACCCAGTACTTC. This translates into CASSWGGRETQYF.

This chain uses TRBV7-2 with TRBJ1-1; D perhaps matches TRBD1 (6 bases). CDR3 length: 15 residues. V lost 5 bases and J lost 2, with 15 bases in between. In germline, CDR1 is SGHTA, CDR2 FQGNSA. The CDR3: CASSPNRELNTEAFF. The CDR3, as DNA: TGTGCCAGCAGCCCAAACAGGGAACTAAACACTGAAGCTTTCTTT.

This clone was counted a few times. This chain links TRBV11-1 with TRBJ2-2, with D tentatively TRBD1 (5 bases). CDR3 length: 13 residues. Trimming removed 6 bases at V and 5 bases at J, with 10 bases between. Germline V gene sequence: CDR1 SGHAT, CDR2 FQDESV (reference sequence). CDR3 nucleotides: TGTGCCAGCAGTTACAGGTCGACCGGGGAGCTGTTTTTT. It specifies CASSYRSTGELFF. Together with reference TRBV11-1 and TRBJ2-2, the CDR3 gives the full variable domain: EAEVAQSPRYKITEKSQAVAFWCDPISGHATLYWYRQILGQGPELLVQFQDESVVDDSQLPKDRFSAERLKGVDSTLKIQPAELGDSAMYLCASSYRSTGELFFGEGSRLTVL.

The chain is built from TRBV10-3 and TRBJ1-2; 10 bases line up with TRBD1. V gave up 6 bases and J gave up 5 bases; unmatched junction bases: 6. The germline V gene has CDR1 ENHRY and CDR2 SYGVKD. The length of the CDR3 is 14 residues. The CDR3 is CAIRGDRGGYGYTF. CDR3 nucleotide sequence: TGTGCCATCAGAGGGGACAGGGGCGGGTATGGCTACACCTTC.

The chain has TRBV6-5 and TRBJ1-2, with unresolved D. The CDR3 length is 13 residues. The ends were cut back, 6 bases at V and 5 bases at J, with 13 bases in the middle. CDR1 is MNHEY and CDR2 is SVGAGI in the germline V gene. DNA of the CDR3: TGTGCCAGCAGGCCAGCCGGGGTATATGGCTACACCTTC. It codes for CASRPAGVYGYTF.